This passage covers 26 T cell receptor beta chains from one sample sequenced in a study of T cells in Graves' hyperthyroidism and ophthalmopathy. Amplified regions were TCR beta CDR3 sequences from RNA transcripts. A set of HTBI primers served as the primers for a first-round RT-PCR of the TCR CDR3. Each CDR3 protein gets one entry after TCRdb re-called the multiplex PCR reads with MiXCR. The sample contains 640,000 or so distinct CDR3 sequences, roughly 15% of which appear only once. The sequenced material came from blood. These receptors were obtained from a middle-aged woman with Graves' ophthalmopathy.

The chain recombines TRBV2 with TRBJ2-5; D tentatively fits TRBD1 or TRBD2 (5 bases each). The V gene's germline CDR1 is SNHLY and CDR2 FYNNEI. This CDR3 contains 12 residues. Deletions cut 8 bases from V and 0 bases from J, with 7 bases between. The DNA of the CDR3 is TGTGCCAGCCGGGACGACCAAGAGACCCAGTACTTC. Amino acids: CASRDDQETQYF.

This clonotype was counted many times. The chain carries TRBV6-2 or TRBV6-3 and TRBJ1-1, with a tentative D call TRBD1 (5 bases). Germline CDR1 MNHEY, CDR2 SVGEGT. This CDR3 region has 12 residues. V was cut by 8 bases and J by 5 bases, with 12 bases left in between. As DNA, the CDR3 is TGTGCCAGCTGCGCAGGGTGGACTGAAGCTTTCTTT. As protein: CASCAGWTEAFF.

The DNA of the CDR3 is TGTGCCGTCAAACGTACAGGGGGCGCGGACATTCAGTACTTC. It translates to CAVKRTGGADIQYF. This rearrangement joins TRBV6-1 to TRBJ2-4; 9 bases match TRBD1. Unmatched junction bases numbered 13, after V lost 11 bases and J lost 8 bases. CDR1 and CDR2 from the germline V gene are MNHNS and SASEGT. The CDR3 loop spans 14 amino acids.

This clonotype was observed at least ten times. V is TRBV19 and J is TRBJ1-1, with D maybe TRBD1 (5 bases). Per germline, CDR1 LNHDA and CDR2 SQIVND (reference sequence). V lost 6 bases and J lost 8, with 10 bases in between. The CDR3 is 11 residues long. The CDR3 loop reads CASRWNREAFF. DNA for the CDR3: TGTGCCAGTAGGTGGAACAGGGAAGCTTTCTTT.

This clonotype was recorded at least ten times. The chain employs TRBV27 and TRBJ2-7; 8 bases fit TRBD1. Germline assignment: CDR1 MNHEY and CDR2 SMNVEV (reference sequence). This CDR3 spans 16 amino acids. V shed 2 bases, J shed 4 bases, and the junction held 10 bases outside the gene matches. The CDR3 nucleotides read TGTGCCAGCAGTTTACTTGGAGACAGGGGTCCATACGAGCAGTACTTC. Translated: CASSLLGDRGPYEQYF.

This clonotype showed up just a few times. Just one base apart from a much larger clone, this may be a read error. The CDR3 DNA follows: TGTGCCAGCAGCTCGGACAGGGACTCCTACGGGCAGTACTTC. Translated, it gives CASSSDRDSYGQYF. This chain connects TRBV11-2 to TRBJ2-7, with 8 nucleotides matching TRBD1. CDR3 length: 14 amino acids. In germline, CDR1 is SGHAT, CDR2 FQNNGV.

The chain carries TRBV18 and TRBJ1-5; D not resolved. Germline V gene lookup returns CDR1 KGHSH and CDR2 LQKENI. V was shortened by 5 bases and J by 1 base, with 15 bases between the two germline ends. The CDR3 contains 16 residues. Here the CDR3 reads CASSSPVGPSNQPQHF. The CDR3 bases are TGTGCCAGCTCATCTCCGGTAGGGCCGAGCAATCAGCCCCAGCATTTT.

This clonotype was picked up many times. The genes are TRBV7-8 and TRBJ2-2; perhaps TRBD1 as D (5 bases). This CDR3 region has 15 residues. The germline V and J ends were trimmed by 5 bases and 4 bases, with 14 bases remaining between them. Per germline, CDR1 SGHVS and CDR2 FQNEAQ. The CDR3 is CASSRDQGSTGELFF. Written as DNA, the CDR3 is TGTGCCAGCAGCCGAGACCAGGGTAGCACCGGGGAGCTGTTTTTT. Combining the CDR3 with reference TRBV7-8 and TRBJ2-2 gives the whole variable domain GAGVSQSPRYKVAKRGQDVALRCDPISGHVSLFWYQQALGQGPEFLTYFQNEAQLDKSGLPSDRFFAERPEGSVSTLKIQRTQQEDSAVYLCASSRDQGSTGELFFGEGSRLTVL.

This chain uses TRBV12-5 with TRBJ2-6; TRBD1 matches at 7 bases. In germline, CDR1 is LGHNT, CDR2 FRNRAP. The CDR3 is 16 residues long. The CDR3 here is CVPTPAGGSGANVLTF. DNA of the CDR3: TGTGTTCCGACCCCGGCAGGGGGCTCTGGGGCCAACGTCCTGACTTTC.

This clonotype was detected only a few times. One end of the junction fails to match germline, which may point to a read error. The chain employs TRBV6-2 or TRBV6-3 and TRBJ2-7; D unresolved. CDR3 length: 13 amino acids. CDR1 MNHEY and CDR2 SVGEGT come from the germline V gene. The CDR3: CACSERRLDEQYF. In DNA, the CDR3 is TGTGCCTGCAGCGAACGGCGTTTGGACGAGCAGTACTTC.

This clonotype was observed at least ten times. This rearrangement joins TRBV30 to TRBJ1-2, with 7 nucleotides matching TRBD1. There are 13 residues in the CDR3. Looked up from germline, CDR1 is GTSNPN and CDR2 is SVGIG (reference sequence). Unmatched junction bases numbered 11, after V lost 5 bases and J lost 8 bases. The CDR3 loop reads CAWPWGGTVGYTF. DNA for the CDR3: TGTGCCTGGCCGTGGGGGGGGACAGTCGGCTACACCTTC.

This clonotype was detected many times. The rearrangement links TRBV24-1 to TRBJ2-5; 7 positions match TRBD2. The CDR3 runs to 15 residues. Germline CDR1 is KGHDR and CDR2 is SFDVKD. The V segment lost 3 bases and the J segment 4 bases; nucleotides outside the gene matches: 7. The CDR3 nucleotides are TGTGCCACCAGTGATACCGCGGGAGCTGGAGAGACCCAGTACTTC. Translated: CATSDTAGAGETQYF.

The chain carries TRBV6-2 or TRBV6-3 and TRBJ2-7, with 14 bases aligning to TRBD2. Germline CDR1 MNHEY, CDR2 SVGEGT. The J segment lost 3 bases and the V segment lost 2 bases, leaving 9 bases of the junction unmatched. This CDR3 has 18 residues. The chain's CDR3 is CASSYRGTSGRPFYEQYF. DNA for the CDR3: TGTGCCAGCAGTTACCGCGGGACTAGCGGGAGACCCTTCTACGAGCAGTACTTC.

This clonotype was seen ten or more times. V usage is TRBV24-1 and J usage is TRBJ1-5; D remains unclear. The CDR3 totals 12 residues. V was clipped by 4 bases and J by 5 bases, with 5 bases between them. In germline, CDR1 is KGHDR, CDR2 SFDVKD. The CDR3 is CATSDQDQPQHF. DNA of the CDR3: TGTGCCACCAGTGACCAAGATCAGCCCCAGCATTTT.

This clonotype was seen at least ten times. This rearrangement joins TRBV20-1 to TRBJ2-7, with 8 positions matching TRBD1. The J segment lost 3 bases and the V segment lost 4 bases, leaving 11 bases of the junction unmatched. The CDR3 has 15 residues. Germline assignment: CDR1 DFQATT and CDR2 SNEGSKA (reference sequence). CDR3 nucleotide sequence: TGCAGTGCTAAACCGGGGACAGGAAAATTCTACGAGCAGTACTTC. Its translation: CSAKPGTGKFYEQYF.

This clonotype was counted at least ten times. V gene TRBV6-2 or TRBV6-3 combines with J gene TRBJ2-2, with D unresolved. The V gene lost 5 bases and the J gene lost 2 bases, with 15 bases spanning the gap. The CDR3 contains 16 residues. Germline V gene data show CDR1 as MNHEY and CDR2 as SVGEGT. CDR3 nucleotides: TGTGCCAGCAGTAGGCCGTTCCCACCCAACACCGGGGAGCTGTTTTTT. This sequence encodes CASSRPFPPNTGELFF.

In this sample, this clonotype turned up many times. The CDR3 region has the DNA TGTGCCAGCAGTCCCCCAGGACGGGAGAGAGGCGAGCAGTACTTC. This encodes CASSPPGRERGEQYF. The chain employs TRBV12-3 or TRBV12-4 and TRBJ2-7, with D possibly matching TRBD2 (6 bases). Trimming removed 5 bases at V and 6 bases at J, with 20 bases between. The CDR3 is 15 residues long.

This clonotype was detected ten times or more. The rearrangement uses TRBV20-1 and TRBJ1-1; 8 bases agree with TRBD1. The CDR3 length is 13 residues. Germline CDR1 and CDR2: DFQATT and SNEGSKA (reference sequence). V shed 3 bases and J 1 base; nucleotides not matched to a gene: 1. CDR3 sequence reads: CSARDRANTEAFF. The DNA for the CDR3 is TGCAGTGCTAGGGACAGGGCGAACACTGAAGCTTTCTTT.

The chain has TRBV6-5 and TRBJ2-7, with D tentatively TRBD1 (6 bases). The V end was cut by 2 bases, the J end by 6 bases, with 14 bases between. Germline V gene data show CDR1 as MNHEY and CDR2 as SVGAGI. CDR3 size: 14 residues. As DNA, the CDR3 is TGTGCCAGCAGTTACCCAGGGTTAGGGGGCGAGCAGTACTTC. Translating it yields CASSYPGLGGEQYF.

This clonotype was counted between two and nine times. A much larger clone sits a single nucleotide away, making a read error possible. The chain has TRBV12-3 or TRBV12-4 and TRBJ2-2, with 12 bases identical to TRBD2. The CDR3 contains 16 residues. The CDR3: CPSSLWLAGGTGELFF. CDR3 nucleotide sequence: TGTCCCAGCAGTTTATGGCTAGCGGGAGGGACCGGGGAGCTGTTTTTT.

The sample holds one count of this clonotype. The V call is TRBV20-1, the J call TRBJ1-2; TRBD1 might be the D (5 bases). Germline V gives CDR1 DFQATT, CDR2 SNEGSKA (reference sequence). V dropped 6 bases and J dropped 2 bases, with 13 bases sitting between them. The CDR3 runs to 13 residues. The CDR3 region has the DNA TGCAGTGCCCCCTTGACAGAAAACTATGGCTACACCTTC. Residues: CSAPLTENYGYTF.

This clonotype was seen just once. With a much larger clone just one base away, this may be a read error. The V and J genes are TRBV30 and TRBJ1-5, with 8 bases aligning to TRBD1. Germline loops: CDR1 GTSNPN, CDR2 SVGIG (reference sequence). The CDR3 consists of 14 residues. CDR3 region: CAWSTGQGNRPQHF. DNA of the CDR3: TGTGCCTGGAGTACCGGACAGGGAAATCGGCCCCAGCATTTT.

This clonotype showed up many times. The rearrangement uses TRBV30 and TRBJ2-4, with 7 nucleotides matching TRBD1. The CDR3 runs 15 residues. V shed 3 bases and J 1 base; nucleotides not matched to a gene: 6. CDR1 and CDR2 from the germline V gene are GTSNPN and SVGIG (reference sequence). CDR3: CAWRPTGWAKNIQYF. CDR3 in DNA: TGTGCCTGGAGGCCGACAGGGTGGGCCAAAAACATTCAGTACTTC.

This clonotype was seen ten or more times. This sequence joins TRBV6-5 and TRBJ2-7, with D hard to call. Trimming removed 6 bases from V and 1 base from J, with 16 bases in between. The CDR3 is 15 amino acids. Looked up from germline, CDR1 is MNHEY and CDR2 is SVGAGI. The CDR3 reads CASRRQAEGSYEQYF. The CDR3 DNA reads as TGTGCCAGCAGAAGACAAGCCGAAGGGTCCTACGAGCAGTACTTC.

This clonotype was seen at least ten times. V is TRBV6-2 or TRBV6-3 and J is TRBJ2-6, with TRBD1 matching over 10 bases. The CDR3 contains 15 residues. Germline V lookup: CDR1 MNHEY, CDR2 SVGEGT. CDR3 sequence: CASGQGFSGANVLTF. In DNA, the CDR3 is TGTGCTTCGGGACAGGGGTTCTCTGGGGCCAACGTCCTGACTTTC.

The chain employs TRBV6-1 and TRBJ1-5; weak D call: TRBD1 (5 bases). V lost 6 bases, J lost 0 bases, and 12 bases lay in between. Germline V gives CDR1 MNHNS, CDR2 SASEGT. CDR3 length: 15 amino acids. The CDR3 DNA follows: TGTGCCAGCAGAAACGCAGGGTTTAGCAATCAGCCCCAGCATTTT. Its protein product is CASRNAGFSNQPQHF.